Presented here are 30 T cell receptor beta chains from one specimen sequenced in a study of shared clonotypes between healthy human individuals (dated by TCRdb to the early 2020s). The method behind the library was the immunoSEQ multiplex PCR assay. This is the immuneACCESS table as TCRdb keeps it, with only in-frame sequences that have V and J called. A part of the clones is gone; compared with another copy, unresolved V genes explain less than half, and the rest is unexplained. The sample yields 2 million to 2.5 million clones; approximately 95% were counted once. Approximately 0.4% of the sample goes to the ten largest clones. Sequencing input: naive CD4+ T cells from PBMCs. The cell subset or site label for this specimen denotes: CD45RA+ positively selected. Source of these receptors: a man younger than 35 in good health. Some clones in this sample may be carry-over from other donors' samples.

This sequence joins TRBV2 and TRBJ2-7, with TRBD2 matching 7 bases. Germline assignment: CDR1 SNHLY and CDR2 FYNNEI. V shed 5 bases, J shed 4 bases, and the junction held 11 bases outside the gene matches. CDR3 length equals 15 residues. Here the CDR3 reads CASSNRPRGSYEQYF. The CDR3 coding sequence is TGTGCCAGCAGTAACCGCCCGCGCGGGAGTTACGAGCAGTACTTC.

V usage is TRBV10-1 and J usage is TRBJ2-1; 15 nucleotides agree with TRBD2. The CDR3 extends over 15 amino acids. The V gene's germline CDR1 is WNHNN and CDR2 SYGVQD (reference sequence). The J segment lost 10 bases and the V segment lost 3 bases, leaving 4 bases of the junction unmatched. The CDR3: CASSEPGTSGREQFF. DNA of the CDR3: TGCGCCAGCAGTGAACCCGGGACTAGCGGGAGGGAGCAGTTCTTC.

V and J are TRBV18 and TRBJ2-3; no reliable D call. The germline V and J ends were trimmed by 4 bases and 6 bases, with 23 bases remaining between them. This CDR3 contains 17 residues. Germline values: CDR1 KGHSH, CDR2 LQKENI. The CDR3 DNA reads as TGTGCCAGCTCACGACCCCCTGGTTCCCTCGGTCGGGATACGCAGTATTTT. Translating it yields CASSRPPGSLGRDTQYF. Using reference TRBV18 and TRBJ2-3 for the parts outside the CDR3, the full variable domain is NAGVMQNPRHLVRRRGQEARLRCSPMKGHSHVYWYRQLPEEGLKFMVYLQKENIIDESGMPKERFSAEFPKEGPSILRIQQVVRGDSAAYFCASSRPPGSLGRDTQYFGPGTRLTVL.

V usage is TRBV9 and J usage is TRBJ1-4, with D unclear. The V end was cut by 3 bases, the J end by 8 bases, with 20 bases between. Germline V gene lookup returns CDR1 SGDLS and CDR2 YYNGEE. This CDR3 has 16 residues. The CDR3 reads CASSAHNPLSREKLFF. CDR3 nucleotides: TGTGCCAGCAGCGCTCACAACCCCCTATCGCGGGAAAAACTGTTTTTT.

This clone was recorded once. This chain connects TRBV7-2 to TRBJ1-3; tentative D call: TRBD1 (6 bases). This CDR3 spans 17 amino acids. Germline-derived CDR1 and CDR2 are SGHTA and FQGNSA. Trimming left V 2 bases short and J 0 bases short, with 14 bases between. The CDR3, as DNA: TGTGCCAGCAGCTTAAGTGGGACACGGAGCTCTGGAAACACCATATATTTT. It is translated as CASSLSGTRSSGNTIYF.

With respect to this clone: Sequence at one end of the junction differs from germline and may be a read error. The chain has TRBV28 and TRBJ2-4; 7 bases are shared with TRBD1. The CDR3 is made up of 11 amino acids. Germline CDR1 and CDR2: MDHEN and SYDVKM. CDR3 DNA sequence: TGTGCCAGCAGTTTGGGGACAGCAGTAAACTTC. This encodes CASSLGTAVNF.

The chain links TRBV9 to TRBJ2-7; maybe TRBD1 (5 bases). Trimming pared 0 bases from V and 3 bases from J, leaving 13 bases between. This CDR3 is 15 amino acids long. Germline CDR1 is SGDLS and CDR2 is YYNGEE. In nucleotides, the CDR3 is TGTGCCAGCAGCGTAGTCCCGACAGCTGGCTACGAGCAGTACTTC. Protein: CASSVVPTAGYEQYF.

This chain uses TRBV2 with TRBJ2-2; a possible D gene is TRBD1 (5 bases). V was trimmed by 5 bases and J by 1 base, leaving 14 bases between them. The CDR3 contains 16 residues. The V gene's germline CDR1 is SNHLY and CDR2 FYNNEI. The CDR3 spells CASSFSGLLNTGELFF. The CDR3 DNA is TGTGCCAGCAGTTTCTCAGGGTTATTGAACACCGGGGAGCTGTTTTTT.

The gene calls are TRBV2 and TRBJ2-3; 9 nucleotides match TRBD1. J was trimmed by 6 bases and V by 3 bases; bases with no gene match: 10. The CDR3 totals 16 residues. Germline values: CDR1 SNHLY, CDR2 FYNNEI. CDR3 sequence (DNA): TGTGCCAGCAGTGATGACAGGGGGGGACTCAGTGATACGCAGTATTTT. Amino acids: CASSDDRGGLSDTQYF.

Concerning this clone itself: Other DNA sequences in this specimen translate into the identical CDR3. The rearrangement joins TRBV5-6 to TRBJ1-2; weak D call: TRBD1 (5 bases). Germline V gives CDR1 SGHDT, CDR2 YYEEEE. The CDR3 contains 11 residues. V shed 0 bases and J shed 9 bases, with 6 bases lying between them. CDR3 in amino acids: CASSLEGSYTF. The DNA of the CDR3 is TGTGCCAGCAGCTTGGAGGGGAGCTACACCTTC.

This chain joins TRBV14 and TRBJ2-1; tentative D call: TRBD2 (5 bases). Germline assignment: CDR1 SGHDN and CDR2 FVKESK. V lost 2 bases and J lost 7, with 12 bases in between. This CDR3 spans 14 amino acids. This CDR3 is CASSQLLVGNEQFF. CDR3 coding DNA: TGTGCCAGCAGCCAACTACTAGTGGGGAATGAGCAGTTCTTC.

The chain joins TRBV9 to TRBJ2-7; 8 bases are shared with TRBD1. The CDR3 length is 15 residues. V was clipped by 4 bases and J by 3 bases; unmatched bases: 9. Germline loops: CDR1 SGDLS, CDR2 YYNGEE. CDR3 DNA: TGTGCCAGCAGCCCCCGACAGGGGCTAGTCTACGAGCAGTACTTC. It specifies CASSPRQGLVYEQYF. The entire variable domain, with the rest obtained from reference TRBV9 and TRBJ2-7, is as follows: DSGVTQTPKHLITATGQRVTLRCSPRSGDLSVYWYQQSLDQGLQFLIQYYNGEERAKGNILERFSAQQFPDLHSELNLSSLELGDSALYFCASSPRQGLVYEQYFGPGTRLTVT.

V usage is TRBV27 and J usage is TRBJ2-7; possible D gene TRBD2, 7 bases. Germline CDR1 is MNHEY and CDR2 is SMNVEV (reference sequence). V gave up 5 bases and J gave up 3 bases, with 11 bases separating them. The CDR3 covers 13 residues. CDR3 nucleotides: TGTGCCAGCAGTGGGGGGGCCTACTACGAGCAGTACTTC. It codes for CASSGGAYYEQYF.

The chain uses TRBV15 and TRBJ2-7; TRBD2 matches at 7 bases. The CDR3 totals 16 residues. After removal of 0 bases from V and 5 bases from J, the junction contained 10 bases not matched to a gene. In germline, CDR1 is LNHNV, CDR2 YYDKDF (reference sequence). The CDR3 nucleotides are TGTGCCACCAGCAGAGATTTGGTGGGAGGGCGCGACGAGCAGTACTTC. Residues: CATSRDLVGGRDEQYF.

In DNA, the CDR3 is TGTGCCAGCTCCCGCCCACTAGCGGGAGCTGAGACCCAGTACTTC. Translation: CASSRPLAGAETQYF. The chain links TRBV28 to TRBJ2-5; 11 bases are a match to TRBD2. The CDR3 runs 15 residues. Trimming removed 8 bases from V and 5 bases from J; junction bases left unmatched: 10. Germline V CDR1 and CDR2: MDHEN, SYDVKM.

The chain is built from TRBV6-1 and TRBJ1-5; TRBD1 might be the D (5 bases). Germline CDR1 reads MNHNS; CDR2 reads SASEGT. The CDR3 loop spans 16 amino acids. V lost 2 bases to trimming and J lost 6 bases, with 17 bases between them. CDR3 region: CASSEPGRRQGQPQHF. CDR3 nucleotides: TGTGCCAGCAGTGAACCTGGACGACGTCAGGGTCAGCCCCAGCATTTT.

The chain uses TRBV6-5 and TRBJ2-2; the match to TRBD1 covers 7 bases. Unmatched junction bases numbered 10, after V lost 8 bases and J lost 7 bases. CDR3 size: 14 residues. Germline V lookup: CDR1 MNHEY, CDR2 SVGAGI. The CDR3 DNA follows: TGTGCCAGCTTCCGACAGGGCTCGGTCGGGGAGCTGTTTTTT. This codes for CASFRQGSVGELFF.

The V and J genes are TRBV6-6 and TRBJ2-5; tentative D call: TRBD1 (6 bases). V was clipped by 4 bases and J by 5 bases, with 17 bases between them. Germline V gene sequence: CDR1 MNHNY, CDR2 SVGAGI (reference sequence). CDR3 length equals 15 residues. The DNA of the CDR3 is TGTGCCAGCAGTTTCCCCGGGCAGGGGATGGAGACCCAGTACTTC. As protein: CASSFPGQGMETQYF.

V gene TRBV7-3 combines with J gene TRBJ2-5; 8 positions match TRBD2. Trimming cost V 5 bases and J 4 bases; bases outside gene matches: 9. CDR1 and CDR2 (germline): SGHTA, FQGTGA. CDR3 length: 15 amino acids. DNA of the CDR3: TGTGCCAGCAGCGAAACAGGGACTAGGGGAGAGACCCAGTACTTC. This sequence encodes CASSETGTRGETQYF.

V is TRBV19 and J is TRBJ2-7, with TRBD2 as a possible D gene (6 bases). The CDR3 contains 17 residues. Per germline, CDR1 LNHDA and CDR2 SQIVND (reference sequence). Trimming cost V 5 bases and J 7 bases, with 27 bases left between them. The CDR3 loop is CASSFPRKFGEVDEQYF. As DNA, the CDR3 is TGTGCCAGTAGTTTCCCCCGTAAGTTTGGGGAGGTGGATGAGCAGTACTTC.

The chain has TRBV28 and TRBJ2-6, with a possible D match to TRBD2 (5 bases). From germline, CDR1 is MDHEN and CDR2 SYDVKM. Trimming left V 5 bases short and J 3 bases short, with 8 bases between. The CDR3 spans 14 residues. The CDR3 protein is CASSTRVGANVLTF. The CDR3 DNA reads TGTGCCAGCAGTACGAGGGTTGGGGCCAACGTCCTGACTTTC.

The genes are TRBV7-2 and TRBJ1-1, with D tentatively TRBD1 (5 bases). The CDR3 consists of 15 residues. The V and J ends lost 1 base and 2 bases respectively, with 11 bases between them. Germline CDR1 and CDR2: SGHTA and FQGNSA. CDR3 protein: CASSLVGGINTEAFF. Written as DNA, the CDR3 is TGTGCCAGCAGCTTAGTCGGGGGGATAAACACTGAAGCTTTCTTT.

The chain joins TRBV14 to TRBJ2-1; 13 bases line up with TRBD2. CDR3 length equals 17 residues. The germline V gene encodes CDR1 SGHDN and CDR2 FVKESK. Trimming removed 4 bases from V and 10 bases from J; junction bases left unmatched: 13. The CDR3 DNA sequence: TGTGCCAGCAGCCGACTACTTAACGGACTAGCGGGAGACGAGCAGTTCTTC. Its protein is CASSRLLNGLAGDEQFF.

The rearrangement links TRBV30 to TRBJ1-5, with D unresolved. V was trimmed by 1 base and J by 1 base, leaving 5 bases between them. Germline V gives CDR1 GTSNPN, CDR2 SVGIG (reference sequence). The CDR3 spans 13 residues. CDR3 sequence reads: CAWSEMSNQPQHF. The CDR3 coding sequence is TGTGCCTGGAGTGAGATGAGCAATCAGCCCCAGCATTTT.

The V gene is TRBV6-1, the J gene TRBJ2-7, with D uncertain. Germline lookup yields CDR1 MNHNS and CDR2 SASEGT. The CDR3 consists of 14 residues. Trimming pared 3 bases from V and 3 bases from J, leaving 12 bases between. CDR3 coding DNA: TGTGCCAGCAGTGATTCAGCCGAAAACTACGAGCAGTACTTC. This encodes CASSDSAENYEQYF.

This clone was counted a single time. The V call is TRBV19, the J call TRBJ1-1, with D uncertain. Germline assignment: CDR1 LNHDA and CDR2 SQIVND (reference sequence). This CDR3 is built from 15 residues. V gave up 0 bases and J gave up 1 base, with 9 bases separating them. The chain's CDR3 is CASSIETRTNTEAFF. The DNA for the CDR3 is TGTGCCAGTAGTATAGAGACGAGGACGAACACTGAAGCTTTCTTT. Variable domain in full (rest from reference TRBV19 and TRBJ1-1): DGGITQSPKYLFRKEGQNVTLSCEQNLNHDAMYWYRQDPGQGLRLIYYSQIVNDFQKGDIAEGYSVSREKKESFPLTVTSAQKNPTAFYLCASSIETRTNTEAFFGQGTRLTVV.

Comment on this clone: The conserved closing phenylalanine or tryptophan is absent in this CDR3, likely reflecting a read error. The chain carries TRBV29-1 and TRBJ2-7; TRBD1 matches at 9 bases. Trimming at V came to 3 bases and at J to 2 bases, leaving 8 bases not matched to a gene. This CDR3 is built from 15 residues. Per germline, CDR1 SQVTM and CDR2 ANQGSEA. CDR3 amino acids: CSVDVRQGVPYEQYL. In nucleotides, the CDR3 is TGCAGCGTTGACGTCCGACAGGGGGTCCCCTACGAGCAGTACCTC.

The CDR3 DNA sequence: TGTGCCAGCAGCCAGGGGCTAGAGACCCAGTACTTC. Its protein is CASSQGLETQYF. The V and J genes are TRBV7-8 and TRBJ2-5; D perhaps matches TRBD1 (6 bases). V was trimmed by 5 bases and J by 4 bases, leaving 8 bases between them. Germline CDR1 is SGHVS and CDR2 is FQNEAQ. The CDR3 consists of 12 residues.

The chain carries TRBV6-5 and TRBJ2-4; the D gene is possibly TRBD1 (5 bases). This CDR3 has 15 amino acids. V gave up 7 bases and J gave up 0 bases, with 13 bases separating them. The germline CDR1 and CDR2 sequences are MNHEY and SVGAGI. DNA for the CDR3: TGTGCCAGCATCCCGACAGTCGGAGCCAAAAACATTCAGTACTTC. This encodes CASIPTVGAKNIQYF.

This sequence joins TRBV6-5 and TRBJ1-3; possibly TRBD1 for D (5 bases). V was shortened by 5 bases and J by 0 bases, with 11 bases between the two germline ends. The CDR3 length is 15 residues. CDR1 MNHEY and CDR2 SVGAGI come from the germline V gene. In DNA, the CDR3 is TGTGCCAGCAGTACCCGGACAATCTCTGGAAACACCATATATTTT. It translates to CASSTRTISGNTIYF.